These 26 T cell receptor beta chains were all obtained from the same sample, sequenced in a study of T cell clonality in common variable immunodeficiency. Assay used: immunoSEQ multiplex PCR; TCRdb lists only in-frame clones, some missing. The profile covers around 47,000 clones, none occurring a single time. The sequencing input was peripheral blood mononuclear cells. Receptors originate from a person between 18 and 69 years old in good health.

This clone has ten or more counts. The read finishes 3 residues shy of the CDR3 end, and the germline J gene is used to complete it. The genes are TRBV4-1 and TRBJ2-1; D remains unclear. The CDR3 runs to 14 residues. V was trimmed by 0 bases and J by 8 bases, leaving 11 bases between them. Per germline, CDR1 MGHRA and CDR2 YSYEKL. The CDR3 bases that were read are TGCGCCAGCAGCCAAGAACACATTTTTGATGAG. This sequence encodes CASSQEHIFDE. The whole CDR3 sequence reads CASSQEHIFDEQFF.

This clone was found many times. The sequence runs out 3 residues before the end of the CDR3; the remainder is reconstructed from the germline J gene. V is TRBV10-3 and J is TRBJ2-7; 7 positions match TRBD1. The CDR3 is made up of 15 amino acids. The germline V gene has CDR1 ENHRY and CDR2 SYGVKD. Trimming cost V 3 bases and J 3 bases; bases outside gene matches: 8. The DNA read from the CDR3 is TGTGCCATCAGTGAAGGCTGGGACAGCGGCTACGAG. It translates to CAISEGWDSGYE. The whole CDR3 region reads CAISEGWDSGYEQYF.

This clone has ten or more counts. Read coverage stops 3 residues before the CDR3 terminus; the germline J gene supplies the remainder. This chain uses TRBV20-1 with TRBJ2-1, with TRBD2 matching 9 bases. The CDR3 runs to 15 residues. The V gene end was trimmed by 0 bases and the J gene end by 7 bases; junction bases not matched to a gene: 7. CDR1 is DFQATT and CDR2 is SNEGSKA in the germline V gene (reference sequence). CDR3 loop: CSAREFGREGNEQFF. CDR3 DNA (partial): TGCAGTGCTAGAGAATTCGGGCGGGAGGGTAATGAG.

This clone was observed many times. The read is 3 residues too short to cover the CDR3 end, so that end is filled in from the germline J gene. The chain employs TRBV7-2 and TRBJ1-4; 7 bases match TRBD1. The length of the CDR3 is 15 residues. Germline V CDR1 and CDR2: SGHTA, FQGNSA. V lost 4 bases to trimming and J lost 8 bases; unmatched junction nucleotides: 10. CDR3: CASSSNRGRKEKLFF. The sequenced CDR3 bases are TGTGCCAGCAGCTCGAACAGGGGAAGAAAAGAAAAA.

This clone has a count of ten or more. The read terminates 3 residues ahead of where the CDR3 ends, so the germline J gene completes it. The chain links TRBV4-1 to TRBJ2-7; 7 bases are a match to TRBD1. This CDR3 is built from 17 residues. Germline-derived CDR1 and CDR2 are MGHRA and YSYEKL. Trimming cost V 3 bases and J 2 bases; bases outside gene matches: 13. CDR3 loop: CASSQEITGQRAYEQYF. Incomplete CDR3 DNA: TGCGCCAGCAGCCAGGAAATAACGGGACAGAGGGCCTACGAG.

In this sample, this clone turned up many times. The covered CDR3 bases are TGCAGTGCTAGGGGGCCCAATGAG. Amino acids: CSARGPNE. The complete CDR3 sequence is CSARGPNEQFF. The chain links TRBV20-1 to TRBJ2-1; possible D gene TRBD1, 5 bases. The CDR3 extends 3 residues past the end of the read, so its final part is completed from the germline J gene. There are 11 residues in the CDR3. The V and J ends lost 3 bases and 6 bases respectively, with 6 bases between them. The V gene's germline CDR1 is DFQATT and CDR2 SNEGSKA (reference sequence).

This clone was observed many times. CDR3 DNA, as far as it was read: TGCGCCAGCAGTACCTCCAAGACAGGTAACTACGAG. Translated, it gives CASSTSKTGNYE. The full CDR3 protein is CASSTSKTGNYEQYF. This chain joins TRBV10-2 and TRBJ2-7; D is perhaps TRBD1 (6 bases). The read ends 3 residues early relative to the CDR3; the germline J gene fills the gap. Germline V gene data show CDR1 as WSHSY and CDR2 as SAAADI. Trimming shortened V by 5 bases and J by 3 bases, and 17 bases separated the two germline ends. The CDR3 length is 15 residues.

Many counts were recorded for this clone. The read ends 3 residues shy of where the CDR3 ends; the end is completed using the germline J gene. This chain joins TRBV15 and TRBJ1-2; no clear D gene. Deletions cut 1 base from V and 5 bases from J, with 14 bases between. This CDR3 has 15 residues. CDR1 LNHNV and CDR2 YYDKDF come from the germline V gene (reference sequence). CDR3 region: CATSRGQGLDYGYTF. The part of the CDR3 DNA that was read is TGTGCCACCAGCAGAGGTCAAGGGCTCGATTATGGC.

This clone was seen ten or more times. The sequence runs out 3 residues before the end of the CDR3; the remainder is reconstructed from the germline J gene. This same CDR3 is encoded by further DNA sequences in the sample. This rearrangement joins TRBV5-1 to TRBJ2-7; possibly TRBD1 for D (6 bases). Trimming removed 0 bases from V and 4 bases from J, with 11 bases in between. The CDR3 is 14 residues long. In germline, CDR1 is SGHRS, CDR2 YFSETQ. CDR3 bases read: TGCGCCAGCAGCTTGGAACAGGGTGCGTACGAG. Amino acid sequence: CASSLEQGAYE. The whole CDR3 region reads CASSLEQGAYEQYF.

This clone was counted at least ten times. One end of the junction does not line up with germline, which may come from a read error. The read finishes 3 residues shy of the CDR3 end, and the germline J gene is used to complete it. This chain joins TRBV4-2 and TRBJ1-4; no clear D. This CDR3 contains 18 residues. Germline V lookup: CDR1 LGHNA, CDR2 YNFKEQ. The CDR3 DNA, read in part, is TGCGCCAGCAGCCAAGTTACGGTTATGAATGCAACTAATGAAAAA. Protein sequence: CASSQVTVMNATNEK. The CDR3, in full, reads CASSQVTVMNATNEKLFF.

This clone was recorded many times. Coverage ceases 3 residues before the CDR3 finishes, and the germline J gene fills in the end. The chain employs TRBV28 and TRBJ1-2, with TRBD1 matching over 7 bases. The CDR3 runs 14 residues. CDR1 and CDR2 (germline): MDHEN, SYDVKM. Trimming removed 3 bases from V and 7 bases from J; junction bases left unmatched: 8. This CDR3 is CASSLGTAGFGYTF. CDR3 DNA (partial): TGTGCCAGCAGTTTGGGGACAGCCGGCTTTGGC.

This clone occurred many times. The read ends 3 residues early relative to the CDR3; the germline J gene fills the gap. The gene calls are TRBV12-3 or TRBV12-4 and TRBJ2-3; 8 bases fit TRBD1. Losses at the gene ends were 2 bases for V and 4 bases for J; bases not matched to a gene: 8. The CDR3 sequence is 16 residues long. The CDR3 sequence is CASSLTRTGFADTQYF. The covered CDR3 bases are TGTGCCAGCAGTTTAACTCGGACAGGGTTTGCAGATACG.

This clone was counted many times. Read coverage stops 3 residues before the CDR3 terminus; the germline J gene supplies the remainder. The rearrangement links TRBV7-2 to TRBJ1-1; TRBD1 might be the D (5 bases). CDR1 is SGHTA, CDR2 FQGNSA, per germline. This CDR3 is 13 amino acids long. The germline V and J ends were trimmed by 5 bases and 7 bases, with 14 bases remaining between them. The CDR3 is CASSPGSWNEAFF. The covered CDR3 bases are TGTGCCAGCAGCCCAGGGTCCTGGAATGAA.

This clone was counted many times. The DNA read from the CDR3 is TGTGCCAGCAGTGAACGGGACAGGGCCTTTTTCCAGAACACTGAA. Protein product: CASSERDRAFFQNTE. The whole CDR3 sequence reads CASSERDRAFFQNTEAFF. The gene calls are TRBV6-1 and TRBJ1-1, with 9 bases lining up with TRBD1. The read ends 3 residues shy of where the CDR3 ends; the end is completed using the germline J gene. This CDR3 has 18 amino acids. With 2 bases clipped from V and 1 base from J, the junction kept 11 bases outside the gene matches. Germline V CDR1 and CDR2: MNHNS, SASEGT.

This clone was observed at least ten times. The missing CDR3 end, 3 residues past where the read stops, is filled in from the germline J gene. The chain combines TRBV29-1 with TRBJ2-3, with 9 bases matching TRBD2. The CDR3 loop spans 14 amino acids. Germline-derived CDR1 and CDR2 are SQVTM and ANQGSEA. The V and J ends lost 4 bases and 8 bases, in that order; junction bases with no gene match: 10. The CDR3 loop is CSVGRVAGVGTQYF. Partial CDR3 DNA: TGCAGCGTTGGGAGGGTAGCGGGAGTGGGTACG.

Ten or more counts support this clone. Read coverage stops 3 residues before the CDR3 terminus; the germline J gene supplies the remainder. The chain joins TRBV9 to TRBJ2-5, with a possible D match to TRBD2 (5 bases). Germline CDR1 and CDR2: SGDLS and YYNGEE. The CDR3 sequence is 13 residues long. V dropped 3 bases and J dropped 5 bases, with 11 bases sitting between them. The CDR3 sequence: CASSADSRETQYF. CDR3 bases read: TGTGCCAGCAGCGCGGACTCACGGGAGACC.

This clone was seen many times. The CDR3 spells CSATSYRTSGTNTGELFF. The sequenced part of the CDR3 DNA is TGCAGTGCTACCTCCTACAGGACTAGCGGGACGAACACCGGGGAG. V is TRBV20-1 and J is TRBJ2-2, with TRBD2 identical over 12 bases. The read is 3 residues too short to cover the CDR3 end, so that end is filled in from the germline J gene. Germline lookup yields CDR1 DFQATT and CDR2 SNEGSKA (reference sequence). The CDR3 is 18 amino acids. The junction had 9 bases not matched to a gene; V was cut back by 4 bases and J by 0 bases.

This clone showed up many times. The read comes to an end 3 residues before the CDR3 does, leaving the germline J gene to fill in the end. J is TRBJ1-6 and V is TRBV10-3; 7 nucleotides agree with TRBD1. The J segment lost 7 bases and the V segment lost 10 bases, leaving 7 bases of the junction unmatched. The CDR3 runs 13 residues. CDR1 and CDR2 from the germline V gene are ENHRY and SYGVKD. CDR3 amino acids: CATQDRRNSPLHF. Partial CDR3 DNA: TGTGCCACCCAGGACAGGCGAAATTCACCC.

This clone was recorded many times. The read is 3 residues too short to cover the CDR3 end, so that end is filled in from the germline J gene. The genes are TRBV28 and TRBJ2-5; 10 bases match TRBD2. V lost 3 bases, J lost 3 bases, and 1 base stayed unmatched. Per germline, CDR1 MDHEN and CDR2 SYDVKM. This CDR3 spans 14 amino acids. The sequenced part of the CDR3 DNA is TGTGCCAGCAGTTTTACTAGCGGGGAAGAGACC. Translated: CASSFTSGEET. The whole CDR3 protein is CASSFTSGEETQYF.

This clone was counted at least ten times. Read coverage stops 3 residues before the CDR3 terminus; the germline J gene supplies the remainder. The chain employs TRBV11-2 and TRBJ2-7; D is uncertain. V was shortened by 5 bases and J by 2 bases, with 13 bases between the two germline ends. The germline V gene encodes CDR1 SGHAT and CDR2 FQNNGV. The CDR3 consists of 14 residues. CDR3 sequence reads: CASSPTRGAYEQYF. CDR3 DNA (partial): TGTGCCAGCAGCCCCACACGCGGAGCCTACGAG.

Points on this clone: Read sequence stops 3 residues before the CDR3 end, and the germline J gene provides the missing end. The chain couples TRBV20-1 to TRBJ1-2; D is uncertain. CDR3 length equals 12 residues. The germline V gene encodes CDR1 DFQATT and CDR2 SNEGSKA (reference sequence). The sequenced CDR3 bases are TGCAGTGCTAGAAGAAACACAGATACC. It specifies CSARRNTDT. The CDR3 as a whole reads CSARRNTDTYTF.

In this sample, this clone turned up many times. The CDR3 end is not reached by the read, which stops 3 residues before it; the germline J gene fills it in. The chain recombines TRBV4-1 with TRBJ1-4; the D gene is possibly TRBD1 (5 bases). The germline V gene has CDR1 MGHRA and CDR2 YSYEKL. The CDR3 length is 17 residues. The V end was cut by 0 bases, the J end by 0 bases, with 11 bases between. The DNA read from the CDR3 is TGCGCCAGCAGCCAAGAAGGGCAGGGCTCAACTAATGAAAAA. It codes for CASSQEGQGSTNEK. The whole CDR3 protein reads CASSQEGQGSTNEKLFF.

On this clone: The likely explanation is a read error, given a far larger clone one base away. The CDR3 end falls 3 residues outside the read, so it is completed with the germline J gene. The identical CDR3 is also encoded by other nucleotide sequences in the sample. The chain has TRBV19 and TRBJ2-1; 11 bases map to TRBD2. V lost 9 bases to trimming and J lost 6 bases; unmatched junction nucleotides: 10. CDR3 length equals 15 residues. Germline V CDR1 and CDR2: LNHDA, SQIVND (reference sequence). The CDR3 here is CASHNSGREGNEQFF. The DNA read from the CDR3 is TGTGCCAGCCATAATAGCGGGAGGGAAGGCAATGAG. Full variable domain (remainder filled in from reference TRBV19 and TRBJ2-1): DGGITQSPKYLFRKEGQNVTLSCEQNLNHDAMYWYRQDPGQGLRLIYYSQIVNDFQKGDIAEGYSVSREKKESFPLTVTSAQKNPTAFYLCASHNSGREGNEQFFGPGTRLTVL.

This clone was seen many times. Read data end 3 residues before the CDR3 end; the end is taken from the germline J gene. The rearrangement uses TRBV3-1 (or the pseudogene TRBV3-2) and TRBJ2-1; 7 positions agree with TRBD2. Germline values: CDR1 LGHDT, CDR2 YNNKEL (reference sequence). Unmatched junction bases numbered 8, after V lost 2 bases and J lost 4 bases. The CDR3 is 16 amino acids. The CDR3 reads CASSQLAGVVYNEQFF. The part of the CDR3 DNA that was read is TGTGCCAGCAGCCAATTGGCGGGAGTAGTGTACAATGAG.

There are many counts of this clone. The read stops 3 residues short of the end of the CDR3; the missing end is completed from the germline J gene. The gene calls are TRBV7-3 and TRBJ2-7, with TRBD2 matching over 8 bases. Germline V CDR1 and CDR2: SGHTA, FQGTGA. The ends lost 3 bases at V and 0 bases at J; junction bases unmatched: 4. The CDR3 totals 15 residues. CDR3 residues: CASSLGGGSSYEQYF. Incomplete CDR3 DNA: TGTGCCAGCAGCTTGGGCGGGGGGAGCTCCTACGAG.

This clone was seen many times. The CDR3 DNA, read in part, is TGTGCCAGTAGTACCGAGCGGGGCACGTACAATGAG. Protein product: CASSTERGTYNE. In full, the CDR3 is CASSTERGTYNEQFF. The chain joins TRBV19 to TRBJ2-1, with 7 bases matching TRBD2. The CDR3 goes on 3 residues after the read ends, and that part is filled in from the germline J gene. V gave up 4 bases and J gave up 4 bases; unmatched junction bases: 7. The CDR3 is 15 amino acids. Germline loops: CDR1 LNHDA, CDR2 SQIVND (reference sequence).